A selection of T cell receptor beta chains follows, all from one sample in a study of T cells in Graves' hyperthyroidism and ophthalmopathy. TCRdb recomputed calls from the multiplex PCR reads with MiXCR, one row per CDR3 protein. The sample contains around 540,000 distinct CDR3 sequences, about 16% of which appear only once. The sample comprised blood. All receptors come from a woman aged 25 to 39 with Graves' ophthalmopathy. CDR3s leave out the opening cysteine and the closing phenylalanine or tryptophan. The order of the fields is V gene, D gene, J gene, CDR3 protein. A D gene is named only where the DNA matches it firmly.

v_call: TRBV4-3
d_call: -
j_call: TRBJ1-2
cdr3_aa: ASSQEVGSVYT

v_call: TRBV27
d_call: TRBD2
j_call: TRBJ2-7
cdr3_aa: ASSFGSSGAYYEQY

v_call: TRBV7-2
d_call: -
j_call: TRBJ2-3
cdr3_aa: ASSLLAVGDTQY

v_call: TRBV7-2
d_call: -
j_call: TRBJ2-7
cdr3_aa: ASSPRRALAYEQY

v_call: TRBV28
d_call: -
j_call: TRBJ1-1
cdr3_aa: ASTVMGKAF

v_call: TRBV28
d_call: TRBD1
j_call: TRBJ2-3
cdr3_aa: ASGGQVITDTQY

v_call: TRBV12-3/TRBV12-4
d_call: TRBD1
j_call: TRBJ2-3
cdr3_aa: ASRGTGLGTQY

v_call: TRBV28
d_call: TRBD1
j_call: TRBJ1-5
cdr3_aa: ASSFFPGTGPQH

v_call: TRBV5-1
d_call: -
j_call: TRBJ1-3
cdr3_aa: ASSLAGDSGNTIY

v_call: TRBV7-9
d_call: -
j_call: TRBJ2-5
cdr3_aa: ASSFYRDTRQETQY

v_call: TRBV20-1
d_call: TRBD1
j_call: TRBJ1-1
cdr3_aa: SARDGWGYRGPTEAF

v_call: TRBV20-1
d_call: TRBD2
j_call: TRBJ2-1
cdr3_aa: SASLPAGVSYNEQF

v_call: TRBV10-3
d_call: -
j_call: TRBJ2-7
cdr3_aa: AISELLASSYEQY

v_call: TRBV7-9
d_call: -
j_call: TRBJ2-2
cdr3_aa: ASKSRGLDTGELF

v_call: TRBV5-1
d_call: -
j_call: TRBJ1-3
cdr3_aa: ASSLVPVNSGNTIY

v_call: TRBV4-3
d_call: -
j_call: TRBJ2-7
cdr3_aa: ASSRYRAESYEQY

v_call: TRBV20-1
d_call: -
j_call: TRBJ2-7
cdr3_aa: SARAVPNFGSEQY

v_call: TRBV19
d_call: -
j_call: TRBJ2-2
cdr3_aa: ASSIGWGTGELF

v_call: TRBV6-2/TRBV6-3
d_call: -
j_call: TRBJ2-1
cdr3_aa: ASSFEGFNEQF

v_call: TRBV5-4
d_call: TRBD2
j_call: TRBJ2-2
cdr3_aa: ASSAGLGVGELF

v_call: TRBV5-1
d_call: TRBD2
j_call: TRBJ2-1
cdr3_aa: ASSLAGDYNEQF

v_call: TRBV3-1
d_call: TRBD1
j_call: TRBJ2-7
cdr3_aa: ASSQRDRRNEQY

v_call: TRBV6-1
d_call: -
j_call: TRBJ1-5
cdr3_aa: ASSGRQIYQPQH

v_call: TRBV13
d_call: TRBD2
j_call: TRBJ2-7
cdr3_aa: ASSSTGTSGLEQY

v_call: TRBV20-1
d_call: -
j_call: TRBJ2-1
cdr3_aa: SARKVDEQF

v_call: TRBV28
d_call: TRBD1
j_call: TRBJ2-7
cdr3_aa: ARDRGDEQY

v_call: TRBV11-2
d_call: TRBD2
j_call: TRBJ2-2
cdr3_aa: ASSLAGLAGDHTGELF

v_call: TRBV7-2
d_call: -
j_call: TRBJ2-6
cdr3_aa: ASSLRGPPDVLT

v_call: TRBV28
d_call: -
j_call: TRBJ2-2
cdr3_aa: ASRRAGELF

v_call: TRBV5-6
d_call: TRBD2
j_call: TRBJ2-1
cdr3_aa: ASSLWASGRGNEQF

v_call: TRBV7-2
d_call: -
j_call: TRBJ2-7
cdr3_aa: ASSYSGQSGEQY

v_call: TRBV4-3
d_call: -
j_call: TRBJ1-5
cdr3_aa: AGSQEGGNQPQH